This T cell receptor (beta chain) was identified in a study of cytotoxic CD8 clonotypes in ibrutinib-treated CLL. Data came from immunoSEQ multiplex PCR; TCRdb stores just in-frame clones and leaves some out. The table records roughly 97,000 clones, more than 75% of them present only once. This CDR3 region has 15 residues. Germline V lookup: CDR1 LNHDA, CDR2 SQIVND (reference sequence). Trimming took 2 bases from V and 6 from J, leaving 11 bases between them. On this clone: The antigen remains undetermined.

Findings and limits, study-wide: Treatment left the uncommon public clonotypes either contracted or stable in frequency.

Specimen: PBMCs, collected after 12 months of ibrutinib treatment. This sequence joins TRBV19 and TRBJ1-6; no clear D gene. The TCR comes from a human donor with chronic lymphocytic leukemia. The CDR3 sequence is CASSISEETNSPLHF. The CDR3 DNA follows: TGTGCCAGTAGTATATCCGAAGAGACTAATTCACCCCTCCACTTT.